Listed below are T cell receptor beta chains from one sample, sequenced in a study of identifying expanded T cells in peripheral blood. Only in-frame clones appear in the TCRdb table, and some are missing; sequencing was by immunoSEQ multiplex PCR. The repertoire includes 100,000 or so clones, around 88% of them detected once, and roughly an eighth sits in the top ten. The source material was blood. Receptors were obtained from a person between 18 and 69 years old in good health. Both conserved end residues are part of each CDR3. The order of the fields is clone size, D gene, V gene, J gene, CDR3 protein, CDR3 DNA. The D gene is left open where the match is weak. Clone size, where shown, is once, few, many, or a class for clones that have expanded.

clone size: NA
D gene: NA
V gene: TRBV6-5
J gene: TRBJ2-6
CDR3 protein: CASSLAGANVLTF
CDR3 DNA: TGTGCCAGCAGTTTGGCTGGGGCCAACGTCCTGACTTTC

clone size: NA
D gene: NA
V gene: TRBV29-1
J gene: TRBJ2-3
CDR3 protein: CTGGGDTQYF
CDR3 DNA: TGCACCGGTGGTGGAGATACGCAGTATTTT

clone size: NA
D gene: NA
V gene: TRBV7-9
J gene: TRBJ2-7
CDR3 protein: CASSFERSSSYEQYF
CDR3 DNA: TGTGCCAGCAGCTTTGAGCGGTCAAGCTCCTACGAGCAGTACTTC

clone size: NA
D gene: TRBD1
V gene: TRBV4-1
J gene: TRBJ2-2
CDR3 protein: CASSQFAGTGITGELFF
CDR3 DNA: TGCGCCAGCAGCCAATTTGCCGGGACAGGGATCACCGGGGAGCTGTTTTTT

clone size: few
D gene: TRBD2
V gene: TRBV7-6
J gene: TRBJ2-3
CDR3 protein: CASSLGLAGYTQYF
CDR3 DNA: TGTGCCAGCAGCTTGGGACTAGCGGGCTATACGCAGTATTTT

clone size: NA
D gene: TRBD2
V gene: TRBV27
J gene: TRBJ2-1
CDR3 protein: CASSPLAGGLNEQFF
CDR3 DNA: TGTGCCAGCAGTCCACTAGCGGGAGGGCTCAATGAGCAGTTCTTC

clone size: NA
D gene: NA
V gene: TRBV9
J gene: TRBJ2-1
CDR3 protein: CASSGQVGSYNEQFF
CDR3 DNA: TGTGCCAGCAGCGGACAAGTAGGATCCTACAATGAGCAGTTCTTC

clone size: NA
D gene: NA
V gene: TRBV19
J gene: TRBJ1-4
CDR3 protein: CASSRGPYGEKLFF
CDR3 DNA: TGTGCCAGTAGCCGTGGGCCTTATGGCGAAAAACTGTTTTTT

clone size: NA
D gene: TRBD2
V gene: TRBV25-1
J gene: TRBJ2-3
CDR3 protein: CASSESPAGPSTDTQYF
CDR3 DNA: TGTGCCAGCAGTGAATCTCCAGCGGGACCTTCCACAGATACGCAGTATTTT

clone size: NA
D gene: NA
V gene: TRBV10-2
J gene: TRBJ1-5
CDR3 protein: CASSSQGNQPQHF
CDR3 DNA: TGCGCCAGCAGTTCACAGGGAAATCAGCCCCAGCATTTT

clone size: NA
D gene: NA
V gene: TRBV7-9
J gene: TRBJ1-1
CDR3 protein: CASSFRTVMNTEAFF
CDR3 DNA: TGTGCCAGCAGCTTCAGGACGGTAATGAACACTGAAGCTTTCTTT

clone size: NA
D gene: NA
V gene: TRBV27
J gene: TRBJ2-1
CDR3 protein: CASSLGGVRNEQFF
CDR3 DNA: TGTGCCAGCAGCCTAGGGGGAGTTAGGAATGAGCAGTTCTTC

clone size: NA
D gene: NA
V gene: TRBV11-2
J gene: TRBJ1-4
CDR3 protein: CASSFVQGSTNEKLFF
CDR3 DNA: TGTGCCAGCAGCTTCGTACAGGGCTCGACTAATGAAAAACTGTTTTTT

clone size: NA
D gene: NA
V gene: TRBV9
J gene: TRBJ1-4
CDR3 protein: CASSGWDEKLFF
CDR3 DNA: TGTGCCAGTTCAGGTTGGGATGAAAAACTGTTTTTT

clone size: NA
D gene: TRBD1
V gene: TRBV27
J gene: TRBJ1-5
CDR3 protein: CASRKTGGGQPQHF
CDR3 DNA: TGTGCCAGCAGGAAGACAGGGGGCGGTCAGCCCCAGCATTTT

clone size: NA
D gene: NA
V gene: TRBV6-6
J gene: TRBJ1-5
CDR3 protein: CASSYGSGDQPQHF
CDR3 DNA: TGTGCCAGCAGTTACGGATCGGGAGATCAGCCCCAGCATTTT

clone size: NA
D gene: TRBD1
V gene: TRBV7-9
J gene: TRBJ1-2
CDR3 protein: CASSSTGERGYTF
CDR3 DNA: TGTGCCAGCAGCTCGACAGGGGAGCGGGGCTACACCTTC